The next 28 T cell receptor beta chains were all read from a single sample in a study of Graves' ophthalmopathy and Graves' hyperthyroidism. From RNA, the CDR3 regions of TCR beta chains were amplified and sequenced. First-round RT-PCR employed HTBI primers, with a second-round multiplex PCR after it. Using its own MiXCR run on the multiplex PCR reads, TCRdb lists one record per CDR3 protein. The sample yields approximately 640,000 distinct CDR3 sequences, 35% to 50% seen once. The sample taken for sequencing was peripheral blood. These receptor sequences come from an adult man with Graves' ophthalmopathy.

Worth noting for this clonotype: A read error may be the cause here, since a much bigger clone is one base away. This chain links TRBV11-2 with TRBJ2-5, with D unresolved. The V and J ends lost 6 bases and 4 bases respectively, with 15 bases between them. The CDR3 loop spans 14 amino acids. CDR1 is SGHAT and CDR2 is FQNNGV in the germline V gene. CDR3 loop: CASSRGRLGETQYF. CDR3 nucleotide sequence: TGTGCCAGCAGTCGAGGCAGGCTTGGAGAGACCCAGTACTTC.

The chain links TRBV29-1 to TRBJ1-2, with 10 bases lining up with TRBD1. The CDR3 extends over 14 amino acids. Germline V CDR1 and CDR2: SQVTM, ANQGSEA. Trimming at V came to 5 bases and at J to 2 bases, leaving 5 bases not matched to a gene. The CDR3 coding sequence is TGCAGCGTTAGGACAGGGGGTAGGAACTATGGCTACACCTTC. Its protein is CSVRTGGRNYGYTF.

This clonotype was recorded a few times. This chain links TRBV11-3 with TRBJ2-7; 7 positions match TRBD1. This CDR3 comprises 15 residues. V lost 4 bases, J lost 2 bases, and 8 bases stayed unmatched. Germline CDR1 and CDR2: SGHNT and YENEEA. The CDR3 reads CASSSPRDSPYEQYF. In nucleotides, the CDR3 is TGTGCCAGCAGCTCCCCTCGGGACAGCCCCTACGAGCAGTACTTC.

This clonotype showed up many times. The chain combines TRBV7-8 with TRBJ2-5; maybe TRBD2 (6 bases). The CDR3 totals 14 residues. V shed 5 bases and J shed 5 bases, with 15 bases lying between them. CDR1 is SGHVS, CDR2 FQNEAQ, per germline. The CDR3 region has the DNA TGTGCCAGCAGCCTAGAGGGAGGACGGGAGACCCAGTACTTC. As protein: CASSLEGGRETQYF.

The rearrangement links TRBV7-6 to TRBJ1-1; possible D gene TRBD1, 6 bases. Trimming pared 3 bases from V and 0 bases from J, leaving 20 bases between. CDR1 is SGHVS and CDR2 is FNYEAQ in the germline V gene. The CDR3 has 18 amino acids. The CDR3 nucleotides are TGTGCCAGCAGCTTGATTTATGCAGGACAGTTAATGAACACTGAAGCTTTCTTT. Translation gives CASSLIYAGQLMNTEAFF.

This clonotype appeared many times. J is TRBJ1-3 and V is TRBV7-6, with D perhaps matching TRBD1 (5 bases). From germline, CDR1 is SGHVS and CDR2 FNYEAQ. The CDR3 has 15 amino acids. V was trimmed by 0 bases and J by 4 bases, leaving 10 bases between them. The CDR3 protein is CASSLATGTGNTIYF. DNA for the CDR3: TGTGCCAGCAGCTTAGCTACAGGCACGGGAAACACCATATATTTT.

At least ten counts were recorded for this clonotype. This rearrangement joins TRBV29-1 to TRBJ2-7; TRBD1 matches at 8 bases. V was clipped by 6 bases and J by 3 bases; unmatched bases: 10. Germline CDR1 reads SQVTM; CDR2 reads ANQGSEA. This CDR3 is built from 14 residues. CDR3 in DNA: TGCAGCGTCGCGGGACAGGCCGAGGGCTACGAGCAGTACTTC. This translates into CSVAGQAEGYEQYF.

This clonotype was seen repeatedly, ten times or more. The rearrangement joins TRBV2 to TRBJ2-5; 7 nucleotides match TRBD2. Trimming at V came to 2 bases and at J to 4 bases, leaving 10 bases not matched to a gene. The V gene's germline CDR1 is SNHLY and CDR2 FYNNEI. CDR3 length equals 16 residues. The CDR3 DNA reads TGTGCCAGCAGTGAAAGATTGCGCGGGAGCGGAGAGACCCAGTACTTC. Protein sequence: CASSERLRGSGETQYF.

The rearrangement joins TRBV2 to TRBJ2-7; TRBD2 aligns across 7 bases. This CDR3 spans 17 amino acids. From germline, CDR1 is SNHLY and CDR2 FYNNEI. With 5 bases clipped from V and 3 bases from J, the junction kept 16 bases outside the gene matches. CDR3 sequence: CASSYSRLAGEVYEQYF. CDR3 in DNA: TGTGCCAGCAGTTACTCGAGATTAGCGGGCGAAGTCTACGAGCAGTACTTC.

The J gene is TRBJ2-7, the V gene TRBV29-1, with 8 positions matching TRBD1. The J segment lost 4 bases and the V segment lost 4 bases, leaving 9 bases of the junction unmatched. This CDR3 is built from 14 residues. The V gene's germline CDR1 is SQVTM and CDR2 ANQGSEA. Here the CDR3 DNA reads TGCAGCGTTGCCCCAGGGGGCCGTTCGTACGAGCAGTACTTC. Its translation is CSVAPGGRSYEQYF.

This clonotype was seen many times. The chain uses TRBV20-1 and TRBJ2-7; D call uncertain. The length of the CDR3 is 14 residues. Germline V CDR1 and CDR2: DFQATT, SNEGSKA (reference sequence). The V end lost 3 bases, the J end lost 5 bases, and 17 bases lay between the germline ends. The CDR3 nucleotides are TGCAGTGCTAGCAAAGGCTTCGTATCGGACGAGCAGTACTTC. Amino acid sequence: CSASKGFVSDEQYF.

This clonotype was recorded a few times. The J gene is TRBJ1-2, the V gene TRBV7-9; 10 bases are a match to TRBD1. With 5 bases clipped from V and 3 bases from J, the junction kept 9 bases outside the gene matches. Germline CDR1 SEHNR, CDR2 FQNEAQ (reference sequence). This CDR3 comprises 16 residues. CDR3 sequence reads: CASSQAGTGADYGYTF. The CDR3 DNA follows: TGTGCCAGCAGCCAGGCCGGGACAGGGGCTGACTATGGCTACACCTTC.

This clonotype was recorded many times. The chain employs TRBV5-6 and TRBJ2-7; the match to TRBD1 covers 7 bases. The CDR3 loop spans 13 amino acids. The germline CDR1 and CDR2 sequences are SGHDT and YYEEEE. Trimming cost V 5 bases and J 5 bases; bases outside gene matches: 7. CDR3 protein: CASRETGTDEQYF. The CDR3, as DNA: TGTGCCAGCAGGGAGACAGGGACGGACGAGCAGTACTTC.

This clonotype occurred many times. This may be a read error, as it is one base from a much larger clone. The chain recombines TRBV20-1 with TRBJ2-7; TRBD1 matches at 7 bases. CDR1 and CDR2 from the germline V gene are DFQATT and SNEGSKA (reference sequence). This CDR3 is 11 amino acids long. CDR3 nucleotide sequence: TGCAGTGCTAGAGGTGGGACAGCCGAAAACTTC. Translation: CSARGGTAENF.

This clonotype was seen more than once but under ten times. This chain links TRBV10-3 with TRBJ1-1; the match to TRBD1 covers 9 bases. This CDR3 spans 14 amino acids. Germline trimming cut 10 bases from V and 6 bases from J; bases unmatched to any gene: 12. Looked up from germline, CDR1 is ENHRY and CDR2 is SYGVKD. The CDR3 loop reads CASRIGQGRAEAFF. CDR3 nucleotides: TGTGCCAGCAGGATTGGACAGGGGAGGGCTGAAGCTTTCTTT.

In this sample, this clonotype turned up a few times. The gene calls are TRBV30 and TRBJ1-6; D gene ambiguous. CDR1 is GTSNPN and CDR2 is SVGIG in the germline V gene (reference sequence). Trimming cost V 2 bases and J 7 bases, with 6 bases left between them. The CDR3 covers 12 residues. The CDR3 nucleotides read TGTGCCTGGAGTCCGAACAATTCACCCCTCCACTTT. It is translated as CAWSPNNSPLHF. Together with reference TRBV30 and TRBJ1-6, the CDR3 gives the full variable domain: SQTIHQWPATLVQPVGSPLSLECTVEGTSNPNLYWYRQAAGRGLQLLFYSVGIGQISSEVPQNLSASRPQDRQFILSSKKLLLSDSGFYLCAWSPNNSPLHFGNGTRLTVT.

About this clonotype itself: A read error may produce the germline difference seen at one junction end. This rearrangement joins TRBV7-2 to TRBJ2-2, with a weak D call TRBD2 (6 bases). This CDR3 is built from 15 residues. In germline, CDR1 is SGHTA, CDR2 FQGNSA. The DNA for the CDR3 is TGCGCCAGCAGCCAAACATCCGGGAGAACCGGGGAGCTGTTTTTT. The encoded protein is CASSQTSGRTGELFF.

This clonotype was counted between two and nine times. This chain connects TRBV11-2 to TRBJ2-7; 10 bases align to TRBD1. Germline V CDR1 and CDR2: SGHAT, FQNNGV. The CDR3 is 16 residues long. V shed 5 bases, J shed 2 bases, and the junction held 9 bases outside the gene matches. CDR3 DNA: TGTGCCAGCAGCCAATGGGACAGGGGAAGGCCCTACGAGCAGTACTTC. The encoded protein is CASSQWDRGRPYEQYF.

In regard to this clonotype: Sequence at one end of the junction differs from germline and may be a read error. This chain joins TRBV19 and TRBJ1-1; 7 nucleotides agree with TRBD1. The CDR3 runs 12 residues. CDR1 LNHDA and CDR2 SQIVND come from the germline V gene (reference sequence). The CDR3 coding sequence is TGCGCCAGCAGGGGGTGGGACACTGAAGCTTTCTTT. Amino acids: CASRGWDTEAFF.

Points on this clonotype: Relative to the germline gene, one junction end is altered; a read error may explain this. The J gene is TRBJ2-2, the V gene TRBV10-3, with D perhaps being TRBD1 or TRBD2 (5 bases each). The germline V gene encodes CDR1 ENHRY and CDR2 SYGVKD. The CDR3 sequence is 15 residues long. The CDR3 nucleotides read TGTGCCAGCAGTGAATCAGGGACCCACACCGGGGAGCTGTTTTTT. It is translated as CASSESGTHTGELFF.

The rearrangement joins TRBV14 to TRBJ1-4; perhaps TRBD1 as D (5 bases). V lost 8 bases and J 3 bases, leaving 16 bases between the germline ends. Germline CDR1 reads SGHDN; CDR2 reads FVKESK. The CDR3 consists of 15 residues. In nucleotides, the CDR3 is TGTGCCAGCTCCAGTCTCGGGACCGCTAATGAAAAACTGTTTTTT. Protein product: CASSSLGTANEKLFF. Complete variable domain (other parts from reference TRBV14 and TRBJ1-4): EAGVTQFPSHSVIEKGQTVTLRCDPISGHDNLYWYRRVMGKEIKFLLHFVKESKQDESGMPNNRFLAERTGGTYSTLKVQPAELEDSGVYFCASSSLGTANEKLFFGSGTQLSVL.

Of note for this clonotype: This clone may be a read error of a much larger clone one base away. The V gene is TRBV7-9, the J gene TRBJ2-7; D gene ambiguous. The CDR3 contains 11 residues. Per germline, CDR1 SEHNR and CDR2 FQNEAQ (reference sequence). The DNA for the CDR3 is TGTGCCAGCAGCCCCCTCTACGAGCTGTACTTC. Its translation: CASSPLYELYF.

The gene calls are TRBV7-9 and TRBJ1-4; 7 positions match TRBD1. Germline CDR1 SEHNR, CDR2 FQNEAQ (reference sequence). The CDR3 is 16 amino acids. Trimming cost V 3 bases and J 7 bases; bases outside gene matches: 11. CDR3 coding DNA: TGTGCCAGCAGCTTGAGCCCAGGACAGGCGGGTGAAAAACTGTTTTTT. Protein product: CASSLSPGQAGEKLFF.

This chain connects TRBV25-1 to TRBJ1-1; 11 bases fit TRBD1. The CDR3 is 13 amino acids. CDR1 and CDR2 (germline): MGHDK, SYGVNS. This CDR3 is CAFSGTGGTEAFF. CDR3 in DNA: TGTGCTTTTAGCGGGACAGGGGGCACTGAAGCTTTCTTT. Supplemented by reference TRBV25-1 and TRBJ1-1, the full variable domain reads EADIYQTPRYLVIGTGKKITLECSQTMGHDKMYWYQQDPGMELHLIHYSYGVNSTEKGDLSSESTVSRIRTEHFPLTLESARPSHTSQYLCAFSGTGGTEAFFGQGTRLTVV.

This clonotype has more than one count but fewer than ten. The rearrangement joins TRBV3-1 to TRBJ1-4; D gene uncertain. Germline V gene data show CDR1 as LGHDT and CDR2 as YNNKEL (reference sequence). Trimming cost V 1 base and J 7 bases, with 13 bases left between them. The CDR3 is 15 residues long. The CDR3 region has the DNA TGTGCCAGCAGCCAAGTCGGGCAGGCTCGTGAAAAACTGTTTTTT. As protein: CASSQVGQAREKLFF.

This clonotype has a handful of counts. The CDR3 DNA reads as TGTGCCAGCACCCCAAGTCGTCTGTACGGGGGCTTTCAGCCCCAGCATTTT. Translated: CASTPSRLYGGFQPQHF. The chain couples TRBV14 to TRBJ1-5; tentative D call: TRBD1 (6 bases). V shed 7 bases and J shed 6 bases, with 25 bases lying between them. Germline V gene sequence: CDR1 SGHDN, CDR2 FVKESK. This CDR3 has 17 amino acids.

As concerns this clonotype: The junction departs from germline at one end; a sequencing error may be responsible. The chain combines TRBV10-3 with TRBJ2-2; D is unclear. CDR1 and CDR2 from the germline V gene are ENHRY and SYGVKD. This CDR3 comprises 14 residues. DNA for the CDR3: TGTGCCAGCAGTTCCGGAATAACGTTCGGGGAGCTGTTTTTT. This sequence encodes CASSSGITFGELFF.

This clonotype was recorded many times. V gene TRBV29-1 combines with J gene TRBJ1-2; the match to TRBD1 covers 11 bases. Looked up from germline, CDR1 is SQVTM and CDR2 is ANQGSEA. The CDR3 contains 13 residues. V was pared by 6 bases and J by 6 bases, with 6 bases of the junction left unmatched. The CDR3 loop reads CSVPGQGADGYTF. The DNA of the CDR3 is TGCAGCGTCCCCGGACAGGGGGCTGATGGCTACACCTTC.